Detailed here is one T cell receptor (beta chain). Antigen specificity is unknown. This entry is derived from a study of T cells in tuberculosis. Study information: In South Africa, adults with active tuberculosis were compared with IGRA-negative and latently infected IGRA-positive adolescents. The study's findings and limits: Active tuberculosis TCR-alpha repertoires lay closer to GMM-specific TCRs than IGRA-negative controls, suggesting clonal expansion. Smaller alpha distances in active tuberculosis partly reflected shorter CDR3-alpha lengths.

Time point specified: new active TB diagnosis, blood taken before or within 7 days of starting treatment. Confirmation came from sputum smear and/or culture positivity for M. tuberculosis. TCRdb's table, derived via immunoSEQ multiplex PCR, lists solely in-frame clones and lacks some. The repertoire holds under 50,000 clones, with 94% as singletons. This CDR3 contains 13 residues. Germline lookup yields CDR1 KGHSH and CDR2 LQKENI. V lost 2 bases, J lost 4 bases, and 8 bases lay in between. This rearrangement joins TRBV18 to TRBJ1-2; the D is unclear. Material: PBMCs, obtained at tuberculosis diagnosis. The TCR originated in an adult with tuberculosis. CDR3 amino acids: CASSPAVIYGYTF. The CDR3 DNA is TGTGCCAGCTCACCAGCAGTCATCTATGGCTACACCTTC.